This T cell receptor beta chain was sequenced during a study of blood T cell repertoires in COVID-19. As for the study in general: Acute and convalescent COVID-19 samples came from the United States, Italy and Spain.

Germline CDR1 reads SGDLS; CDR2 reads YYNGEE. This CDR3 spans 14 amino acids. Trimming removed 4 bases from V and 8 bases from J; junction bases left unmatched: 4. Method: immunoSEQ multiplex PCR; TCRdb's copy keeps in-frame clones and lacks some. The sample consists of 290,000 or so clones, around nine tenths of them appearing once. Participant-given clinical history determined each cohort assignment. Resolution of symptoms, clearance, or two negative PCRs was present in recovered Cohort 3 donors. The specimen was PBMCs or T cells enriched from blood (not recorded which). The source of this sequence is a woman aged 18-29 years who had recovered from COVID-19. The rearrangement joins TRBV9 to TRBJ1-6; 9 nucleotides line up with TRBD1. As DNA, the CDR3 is TGTGCCAGCAGCTTGGGACAGGGCGATTCACCCCTCCACTTT. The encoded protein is CASSLGQGDSPLHF.